This T cell receptor beta chain appears in the sequencing data of a study of blood T cell repertoires in COVID-19. Study-level background: The United States, Italy and Spain supplied acute and convalescent COVID-19 samples.

As processed by the authors: Nucleated cell number was recorded as an estimate derived from reference gene primer amplification. Data came from immunoSEQ multiplex PCR; TCRdb stores just in-frame clones and leaves some out. For V, J and clone size, that table is used; D and trimming come from the DNA. Of more than 200,000 clones listed, roughly 80% are singletons. The sample holds a few counts of this clone. The receptor's source is a woman older than 75 with active or convalescent COVID-19. The sample consisted of peripheral blood.

The chain's CDR3 is CASSLEDRDAEQYF. The CDR3 DNA reads as TGCGCCAGCAGCTTGGAGGACAGGGATGCCGAGCAGTACTTC. The chain has TRBV5-1 and TRBJ2-7; 8 positions match TRBD1. V lost 0 bases and J lost 6; bases outside the gene matches: 5. This CDR3 is 14 amino acids long. CDR1 is SGHRS and CDR2 is YFSETQ in the germline V gene.